This TCR beta chain derives from a study of cytomegalovirus exposure and HLA in healthy donors. 60 Vbeta and 13 Jbeta primers were used in PCR. Per the study methods: A follow-up analysis tallied around 76 million unique TCR beta chains, roughly 11 million shared. The table came from immunoSEQ multiplex PCR; TCRdb's copy has only in-frame clones and leaves some out. Clone size and the V and J calls come from that table; the DNA yielded D and trimming. Of approximately 72,000 clones in the sample, more than 60% are singletons; the top ten hold around 5.4%. Though nominally healthy at sampling, donors likely had unrecorded immune exposures. Trimming took off 1 base at V and 5 bases at J, with 6 bases between the two ends. This CDR3 is 13 amino acids long. Looked up from germline, CDR1 is MNHEY and CDR2 is SMNVEV (reference sequence).

The chain combines TRBV27 with TRBJ2-1, with D unclear. The material sequenced was PBMCs. The sequence was obtained from a male donor in good health and CMV-seropositive. The CDR3 loop is CASSLYRDNEQFF. Here the CDR3 DNA reads TGTGCCAGCAGTTTATACCGAGACAATGAGCAGTTCTTC.